Listed below are T cell receptor beta chains from one sample, sequenced in a study of blood T cell repertoires in COVID-19. Sequencing used immunoSEQ multiplex PCR; TCRdb keeps in-frame clones, though not all of them. Among tens of thousands of clones listed, over 75% were seen once. Sequenced: peripheral blood. All receptors come from a human donor in a cohort sampled during active COVID-19. Each CDR3 is given without its conserved first and last residue.

V gene	CDR3 protein
TRBV5-1	ASSLQSSYNSPLH
TRBV5-1	ASSLGRVGTDTQY
TRBV5-1	ASSPAEGTGNTIY
TRBV9	ASSFSGNTEAF
TRBV19	ASTIGQGGAEKLF
TRBV7-2	ASSPRAGGYEQY
TRBV7-2	ASRHTGAWSTEAF
TRBV6-6	ASNANRGNTIY
TRBV5-1	ASSLEGGAGANVLT
TRBV7-3	ASSLRGGELF
TRBV12-3/TRBV12-4	ASSPPRVYEQY
TRBV5-1	ASRSGQPNTEAF
TRBV6-5	ASSRRSSGNTIY
TRBV11-3	ASSSRAGRTYEQY
TRBV13	ASSSRDRGGDEQY
TRBV4-3	ASSQDRLNYSPLH
TRBV9	ASNIQGNYGYT
TRBV3-1/TRBV3-2	ASSQGLAWSYEQY
TRBV19	ASSPPGGRGDIQY
TRBV19	ASGRQVFNFDTQY
TRBV25-1	ASSELVGTDTQY
TRBV6-5	ASSYEGEYNEQF
TRBV5-5	ASRPGGGYTEAF
TRBV27	ASRVGWGGNQPQH
TRBV11-1	ASSLRQGSSTDTQY
TRBV14	ASSHRSGTVQETQY
TRBV6-5	ASRTQGRETQY
TRBV14	ASSQEWGKAGGYT
TRBV6-5	ASSSYTEAF
TRBV5-1	ASNYSWDRVQPQH
TRBV19	ASSSMTGKHTGELF
TRBV18	ASSPLSGQGTYEQY
TRBV5-1	ASSLGDNVGNQPQH
TRBV10-2	ASSELGTTYEQY
TRBV7-8	ASSPGWGNYEQY
TRBV11-2	ASSLDWRGSNTEAF
TRBV19	ASSTFGTSGGAKNIQY
TRBV30	AWSVGAGYT
TRBV2	ASSERPVNTGELF
TRBV11-3	ASSLEAGSNNEQF
TRBV9	ASSAPQGPGNTIY
TRBV5-1	ASSTSGQPRETQY
TRBV30	AWANGNTIY
TRBV7-3	ASSAYGDTQY
TRBV6-5	ASGESTVETQY
TRBV19	ASSPTRGLAGGPFQETQY
TRBV3-1/TRBV3-2	ASSQASGRGQETQY
TRBV7-2	ASSLAGASSYNEQF
TRBV18	ASSPPDSGGGYEQF
TRBV6-5	ASSYRTSGGPHEQY
TRBV27	ASREHGLYGYT
TRBV4-3	ASSQSPQGAVGGIQY
TRBV25-1	ASSGTGVLEQPQH
TRBV21-1	ASSKQGAAFQPQH
TRBV24-1	ATSQSAGELF
TRBV11-2	ASSLQGLDSDTQY